The source of this T cell receptor beta chain is a study of shared clonotypes between healthy human individuals. Assay runs were performed at deep level. Genomic DNA belonging to each subset was distributed in equal measure over several immunoSEQ plates. This table comes from immunoSEQ multiplex PCR, and its TCRdb copy is limited to in-frame clones, with some not included. The sample shows about 79,000 clones, around 57% of them seen only once. General observations from the study: Naive subsets typically showed greater estimated richness than memory subsets. For naive CD4 cells, roughly 4.6% of clonotypes were shared across a few donors.

As regards this clone: Its antigen is not known.

Germline CDR1 reads MNHEY; CDR2 reads SMNVEV (reference sequence). V was clipped by 4 bases and J by 8 bases, with 14 bases between them. The CDR3 length is 13 residues. The rearrangement uses TRBV27 and TRBJ1-2, with D possibly TRBD1 on 6 matching bases. The receptor comes from a man aged 25 to 45 in good health. Sequenced sample: memory CD8+ T cells sorted from blood. Subset specified: CD45RO+ cells pooled with CCR7-negative TemRA cells. DNA for the CDR3: TGTGCCAGCAGTTCAAATCACAGGGACGGCTACACCTTC. Its protein product is CASSSNHRDGYTF.